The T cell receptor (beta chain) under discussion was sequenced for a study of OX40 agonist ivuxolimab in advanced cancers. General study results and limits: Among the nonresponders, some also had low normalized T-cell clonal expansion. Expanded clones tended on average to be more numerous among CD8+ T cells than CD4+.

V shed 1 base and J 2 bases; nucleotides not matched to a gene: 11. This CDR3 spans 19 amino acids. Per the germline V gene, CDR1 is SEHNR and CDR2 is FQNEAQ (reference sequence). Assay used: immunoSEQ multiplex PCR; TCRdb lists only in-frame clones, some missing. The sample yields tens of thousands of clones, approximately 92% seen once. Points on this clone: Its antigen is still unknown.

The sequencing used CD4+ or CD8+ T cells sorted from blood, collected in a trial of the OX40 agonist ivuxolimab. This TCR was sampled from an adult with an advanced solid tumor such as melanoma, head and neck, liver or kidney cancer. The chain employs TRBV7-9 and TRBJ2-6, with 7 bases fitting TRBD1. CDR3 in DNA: TGTGCCAGCAGCTTAGGGGGGACAGAGTCACGCCCTGGGGCCAACGTCCTGACTTTC. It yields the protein CASSLGGTESRPGANVLTF.